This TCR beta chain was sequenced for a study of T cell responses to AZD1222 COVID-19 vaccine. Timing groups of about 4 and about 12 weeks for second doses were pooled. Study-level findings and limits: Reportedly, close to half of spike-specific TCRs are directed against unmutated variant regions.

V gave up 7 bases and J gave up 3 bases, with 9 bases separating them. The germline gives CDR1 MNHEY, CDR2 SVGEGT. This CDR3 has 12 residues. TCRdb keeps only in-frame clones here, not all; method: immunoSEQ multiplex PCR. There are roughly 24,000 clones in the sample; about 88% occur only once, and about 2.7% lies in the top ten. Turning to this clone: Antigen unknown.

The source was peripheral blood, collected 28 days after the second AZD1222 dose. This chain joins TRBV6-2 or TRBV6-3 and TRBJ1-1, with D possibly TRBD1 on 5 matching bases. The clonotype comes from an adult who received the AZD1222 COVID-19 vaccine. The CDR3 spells CASTPGYTEAFF. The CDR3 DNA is TGTGCCAGCACCCCAGGGTACACTGAAGCTTTCTTT.